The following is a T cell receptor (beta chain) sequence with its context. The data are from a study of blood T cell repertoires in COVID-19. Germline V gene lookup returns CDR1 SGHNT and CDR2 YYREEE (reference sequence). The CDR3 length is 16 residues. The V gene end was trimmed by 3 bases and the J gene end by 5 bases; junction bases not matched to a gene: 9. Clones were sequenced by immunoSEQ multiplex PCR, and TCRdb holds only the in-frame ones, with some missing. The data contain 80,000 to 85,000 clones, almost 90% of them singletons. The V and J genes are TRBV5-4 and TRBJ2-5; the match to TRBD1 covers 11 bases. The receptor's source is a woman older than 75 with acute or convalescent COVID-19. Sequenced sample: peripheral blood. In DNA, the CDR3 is TGTGCCAGCAGCTCCCGGACAGGGGGCACATGGGAGACCCAGTACTTC. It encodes CASSSRTGGTWETQYF. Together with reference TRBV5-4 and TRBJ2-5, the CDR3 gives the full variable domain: ETGVTQSPTHLIKTRGQQVTLRCSSQSGHNTVSWYQQALGQGPQFIFQYYREEENGRGNFPPRFSGLQFPNYSSELNVNALELDDSALYLCASSSRTGGTWETQYFGPGTRLLVL.